The T cell receptor (beta chain) under discussion was sequenced for a study of CD8+ T cells in alopecia areata. Extraction and reverse transcription of RNA yielded cDNA as the sequencing template. Libraries were prepared by immunoSEQ multiplex PCR; TCRdb keeps only in-frame clonotypes and omits some of them. Of around 200,000 clones in the sample, around 63% were seen once. Study conclusions and caveats: Patients shared TCRs less clearly than mice did, possibly owing to HLA.

PBMCs yielded sorted CD4+ and CD8+ T cells. As for this clone: What it recognizes is unknown.

The origin of this receptor is a human donor with alopecia areata. The material was CD4+ T cells sorted from blood, obtained at week 0.

In DNA, the CDR3 is TGTGCCAGCAGCTTAAGGGGGCGGGACATAAGCTCCTACGAGCAGTACTTC. Translating gives CASSLRGRDISSYEQYF. The rearrangement links TRBV11-2 to TRBJ2-7; D perhaps matches TRBD1 (7 bases). V lost 2 bases and J 0 bases, leaving 17 bases between the germline ends. CDR3 length: 17 residues. Germline CDR1 reads SGHAT; CDR2 reads FQNNGV.